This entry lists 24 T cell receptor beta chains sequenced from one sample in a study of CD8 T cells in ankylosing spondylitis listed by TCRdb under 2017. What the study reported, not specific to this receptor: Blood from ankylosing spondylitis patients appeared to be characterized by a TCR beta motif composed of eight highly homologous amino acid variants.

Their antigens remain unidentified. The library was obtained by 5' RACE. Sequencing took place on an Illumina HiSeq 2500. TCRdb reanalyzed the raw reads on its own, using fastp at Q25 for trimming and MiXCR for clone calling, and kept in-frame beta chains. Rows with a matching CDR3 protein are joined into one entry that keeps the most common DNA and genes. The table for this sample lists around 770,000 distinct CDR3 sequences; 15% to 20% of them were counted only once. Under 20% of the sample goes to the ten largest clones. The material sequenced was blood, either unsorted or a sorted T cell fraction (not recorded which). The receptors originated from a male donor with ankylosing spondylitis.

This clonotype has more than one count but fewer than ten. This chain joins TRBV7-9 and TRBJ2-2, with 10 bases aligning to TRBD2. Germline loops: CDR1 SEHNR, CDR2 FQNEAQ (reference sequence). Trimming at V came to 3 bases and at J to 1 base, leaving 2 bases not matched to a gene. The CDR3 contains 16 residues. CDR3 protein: CASSFWTSGNTGELFF. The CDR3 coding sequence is TGTGCCAGCAGCTTCTGGACTAGCGGGAACACCGGGGAGCTGTTTTTT.

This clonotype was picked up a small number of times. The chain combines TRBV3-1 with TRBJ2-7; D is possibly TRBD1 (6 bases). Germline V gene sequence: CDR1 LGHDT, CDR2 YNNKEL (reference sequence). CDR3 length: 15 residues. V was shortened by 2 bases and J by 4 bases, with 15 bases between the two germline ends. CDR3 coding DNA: TGTGCCAGCAGCCAAACGGGCGGGCAGGGGTACGAGCAGTACTTC. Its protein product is CASSQTGGQGYEQYF.

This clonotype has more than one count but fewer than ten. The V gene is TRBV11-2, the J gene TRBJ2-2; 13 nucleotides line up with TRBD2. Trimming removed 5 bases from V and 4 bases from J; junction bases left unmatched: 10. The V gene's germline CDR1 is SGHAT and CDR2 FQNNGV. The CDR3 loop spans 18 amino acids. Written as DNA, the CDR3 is TGTGCCAGCAGCCCATGGACTAGCGGGAGATATGGCACCGGGGAGCTGTTTTTT. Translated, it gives CASSPWTSGRYGTGELFF.

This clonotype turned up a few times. The CDR3 sequence is CSARSGRGNEQFF. The CDR3 DNA sequence: TGCAGTGCTCGCAGCGGGAGAGGCAATGAGCAGTTCTTC. This rearrangement joins TRBV20-1 to TRBJ2-1, with 8 bases fitting TRBD2. Germline V CDR1 and CDR2: DFQATT, SNEGSKA (reference sequence). The CDR3 sequence is 13 residues long. The V gene end was trimmed by 5 bases and the J gene end by 6 bases; junction bases not matched to a gene: 6.

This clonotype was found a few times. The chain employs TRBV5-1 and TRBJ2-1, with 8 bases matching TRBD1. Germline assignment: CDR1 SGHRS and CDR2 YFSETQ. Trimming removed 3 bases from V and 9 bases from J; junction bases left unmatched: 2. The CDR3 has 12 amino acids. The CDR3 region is CASSWTGIEQFF. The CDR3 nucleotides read TGCGCCAGCAGCTGGACAGGGATTGAGCAGTTCTTC.

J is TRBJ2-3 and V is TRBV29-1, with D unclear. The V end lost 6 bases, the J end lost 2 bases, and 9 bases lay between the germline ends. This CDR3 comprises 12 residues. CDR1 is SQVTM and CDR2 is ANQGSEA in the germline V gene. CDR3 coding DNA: TGCAGCGTCCTGGGAAACACAGATACGCAGTATTTT. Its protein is CSVLGNTDTQYF.

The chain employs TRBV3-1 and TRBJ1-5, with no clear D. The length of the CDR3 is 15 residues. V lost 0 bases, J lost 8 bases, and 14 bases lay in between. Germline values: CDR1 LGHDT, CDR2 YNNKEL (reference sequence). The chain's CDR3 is CASSQDSPPAEPQHF. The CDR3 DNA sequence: TGTGCCAGCAGCCAAGATTCTCCACCCGCGGAGCCCCAGCATTTT.

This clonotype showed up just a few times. The CDR3 nucleotides are TGTGCCAGCAGCACTAGTACGGGCTACAGCCTGTATGAGCAGTTCTTC. Protein: CASSTSTGYSLYEQFF. The rearrangement links TRBV7-9 to TRBJ2-1, with TRBD2 as a possible D gene (5 bases). V lost 5 bases and J 8 bases, leaving 22 bases between the germline ends. The CDR3 extends over 16 amino acids. Germline loops: CDR1 SEHNR, CDR2 FQNEAQ (reference sequence).

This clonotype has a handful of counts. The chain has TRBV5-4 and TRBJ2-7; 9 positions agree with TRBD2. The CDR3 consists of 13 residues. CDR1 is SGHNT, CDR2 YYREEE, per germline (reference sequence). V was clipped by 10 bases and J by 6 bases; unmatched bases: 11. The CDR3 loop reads CAATQREEREQYF. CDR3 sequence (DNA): TGTGCCGCAACCCAGCGGGAGGAACGCGAGCAGTACTTC.

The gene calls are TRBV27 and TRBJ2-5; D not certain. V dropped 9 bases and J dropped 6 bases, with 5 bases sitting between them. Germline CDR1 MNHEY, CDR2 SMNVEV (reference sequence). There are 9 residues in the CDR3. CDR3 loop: CARSKTQYF. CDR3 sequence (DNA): TGTGCCAGGTCCAAGACCCAGTACTTC.

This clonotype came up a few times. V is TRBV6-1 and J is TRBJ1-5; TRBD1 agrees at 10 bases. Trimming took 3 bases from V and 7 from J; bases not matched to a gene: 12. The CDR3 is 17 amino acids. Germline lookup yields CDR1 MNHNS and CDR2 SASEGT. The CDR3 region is CASSDGTGVASVQPQHF. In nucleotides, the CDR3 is TGTGCCAGCAGTGACGGGACAGGGGTCGCCTCGGTGCAGCCCCAGCATTTT.

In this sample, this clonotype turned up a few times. CDR3 in amino acids: CASSPPGAYNEQFF. The DNA of the CDR3 is TGTGCCAGCAGTCCCCCCGGGGCGTACAATGAGCAGTTCTTC. The chain recombines TRBV28 with TRBJ2-1, with D tentatively TRBD1 or TRBD2 (5 bases each). Germline V gene sequence: CDR1 MDHEN, CDR2 SYDVKM. The CDR3 contains 14 residues. V lost 5 bases to trimming and J lost 4 bases, with 12 bases between them.

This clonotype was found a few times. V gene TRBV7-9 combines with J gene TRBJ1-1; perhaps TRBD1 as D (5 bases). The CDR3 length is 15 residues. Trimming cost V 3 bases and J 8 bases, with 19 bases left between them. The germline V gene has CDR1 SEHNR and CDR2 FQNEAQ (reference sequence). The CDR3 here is CASSFWPASAGEAFF. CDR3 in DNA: TGTGCCAGCAGCTTTTGGCCAGCCTCTGCAGGGGAAGCTTTCTTT.

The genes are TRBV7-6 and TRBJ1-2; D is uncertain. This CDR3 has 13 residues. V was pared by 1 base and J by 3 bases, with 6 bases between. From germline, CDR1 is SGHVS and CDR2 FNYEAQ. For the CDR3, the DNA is TGTGCCAGCAGCTTAGAGGATCACTATGGCTACACCTTC. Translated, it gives CASSLEDHYGYTF.

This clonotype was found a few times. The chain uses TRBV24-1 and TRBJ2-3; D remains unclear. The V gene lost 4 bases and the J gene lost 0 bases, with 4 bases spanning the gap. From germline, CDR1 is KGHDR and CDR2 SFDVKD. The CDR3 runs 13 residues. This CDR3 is CATSERSTDTQYF. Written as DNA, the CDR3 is TGTGCCACCAGTGAGCGGAGCACAGATACGCAGTATTTT.

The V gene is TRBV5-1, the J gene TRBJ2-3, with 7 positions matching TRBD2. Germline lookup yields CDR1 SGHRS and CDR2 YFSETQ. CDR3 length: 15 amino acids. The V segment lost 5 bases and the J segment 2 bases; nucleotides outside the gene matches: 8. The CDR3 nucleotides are TGCGCCAGCAGGCGCGCGAGCGGGGCCACAGATACGCAGTATTTT. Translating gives CASRRASGATDTQYF.

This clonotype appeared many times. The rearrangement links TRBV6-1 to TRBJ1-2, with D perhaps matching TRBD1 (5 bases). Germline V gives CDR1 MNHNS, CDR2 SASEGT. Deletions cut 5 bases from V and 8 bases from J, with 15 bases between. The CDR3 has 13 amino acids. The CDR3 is CASSLGLHWGYTF. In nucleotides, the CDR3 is TGTGCCAGCAGTCTGGGACTTCATTGGGGCTACACCTTC.

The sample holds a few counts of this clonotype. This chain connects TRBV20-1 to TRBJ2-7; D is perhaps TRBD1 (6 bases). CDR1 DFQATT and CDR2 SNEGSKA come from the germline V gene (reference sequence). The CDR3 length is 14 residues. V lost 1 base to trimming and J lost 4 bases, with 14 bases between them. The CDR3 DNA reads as TGCAGTGCTAGAGCCCCGGGACATGAGTACGAGCAGTACTTC. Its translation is CSARAPGHEYEQYF.

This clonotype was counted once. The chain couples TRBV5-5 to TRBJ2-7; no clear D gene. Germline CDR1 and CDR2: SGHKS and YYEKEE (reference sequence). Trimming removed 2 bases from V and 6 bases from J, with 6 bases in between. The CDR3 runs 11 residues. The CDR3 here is CASSFEIEQYF. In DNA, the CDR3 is TGTGCCAGCAGCTTTGAGATCGAGCAGTACTTC.

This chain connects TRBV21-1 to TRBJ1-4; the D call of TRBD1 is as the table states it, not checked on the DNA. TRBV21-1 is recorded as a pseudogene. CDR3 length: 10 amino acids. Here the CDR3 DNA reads TGTGCCAGCGGGACAGAAAAACTGTTTTTT. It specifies CASGTEKLFF.

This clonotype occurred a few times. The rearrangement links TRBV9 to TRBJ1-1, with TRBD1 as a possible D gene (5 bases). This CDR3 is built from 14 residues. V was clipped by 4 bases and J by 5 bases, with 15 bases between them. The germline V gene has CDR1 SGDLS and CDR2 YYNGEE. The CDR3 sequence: CASSPGPEGTEAFF. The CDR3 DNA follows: TGTGCCAGCAGCCCGGGACCCGAGGGGACTGAAGCTTTCTTT.

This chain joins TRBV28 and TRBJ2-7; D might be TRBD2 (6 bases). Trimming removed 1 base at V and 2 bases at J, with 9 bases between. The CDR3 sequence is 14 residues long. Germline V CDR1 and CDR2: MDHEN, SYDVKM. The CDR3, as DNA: TGTGCCAGCAGTTTATTTTCGGGGGCCTACGAGCAGTACTTC. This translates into CASSLFSGAYEQYF.

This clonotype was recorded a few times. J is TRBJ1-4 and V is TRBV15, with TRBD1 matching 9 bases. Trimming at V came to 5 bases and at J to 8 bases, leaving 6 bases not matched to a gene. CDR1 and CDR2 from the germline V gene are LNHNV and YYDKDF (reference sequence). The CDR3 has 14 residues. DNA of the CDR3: TGTGCCACCAGCGGGACAGGGATACAAGAAAAACTGTTTTTT. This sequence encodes CATSGTGIQEKLFF.

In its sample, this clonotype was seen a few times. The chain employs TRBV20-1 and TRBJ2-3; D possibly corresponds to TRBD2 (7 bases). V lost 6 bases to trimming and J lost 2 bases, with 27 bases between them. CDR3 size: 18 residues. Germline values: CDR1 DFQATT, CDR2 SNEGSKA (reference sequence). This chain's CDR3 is CSADSRGAPSRLTDTQYF. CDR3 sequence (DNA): TGCAGTGCAGACAGCCGGGGGGCACCGAGCCGACTCACAGATACGCAGTATTTT.